The sequence of this T cell receptor (beta chain) was determined in a study of CD8 T cells in Susac syndrome. As to this clonotype: The junction shows a germline mismatch at one end, possibly a read error.

Germline V gene lookup returns CDR1 SGDLS and CDR2 YYNGEE. The CDR3 consists of 14 residues. Healthy donors constituted the control group, matched for age and sex. The RNA, 0.5 to 1 ug, was put through reverse transcription using random hexamers. TCRdb called the immunoSEQ multiplex PCR reads again in MiXCR, with one record for every CDR3 protein. The table shows about 80,000 distinct CDR3 sequences, with approximately 94% occurring only once. The rearrangement joins TRBV9 to TRBJ2-2; D is possibly TRBD1 (6 bases). Source material: CD8+ T cells from PBMCs. The sequence was obtained from a human donor in good health. The CDR3 here is CASSEDRNPGELFF. The CDR3 DNA reads as TGTGCCAGCAGCGAAGACAGGAACCCCGGGGAGCTGTTTTTT. The variable domain in full, completed from reference TRBV9 and TRBJ2-2, reads DSGVTQTPKHLITATGQRVTLRCSPRSGDLSVYWYQQSLDQGLQFLIQYYNGEERAKGNILERFSAQQFPDLHSELNLSSLELGDSALYFCASSEDRNPGELFFGEGSRLTVL.